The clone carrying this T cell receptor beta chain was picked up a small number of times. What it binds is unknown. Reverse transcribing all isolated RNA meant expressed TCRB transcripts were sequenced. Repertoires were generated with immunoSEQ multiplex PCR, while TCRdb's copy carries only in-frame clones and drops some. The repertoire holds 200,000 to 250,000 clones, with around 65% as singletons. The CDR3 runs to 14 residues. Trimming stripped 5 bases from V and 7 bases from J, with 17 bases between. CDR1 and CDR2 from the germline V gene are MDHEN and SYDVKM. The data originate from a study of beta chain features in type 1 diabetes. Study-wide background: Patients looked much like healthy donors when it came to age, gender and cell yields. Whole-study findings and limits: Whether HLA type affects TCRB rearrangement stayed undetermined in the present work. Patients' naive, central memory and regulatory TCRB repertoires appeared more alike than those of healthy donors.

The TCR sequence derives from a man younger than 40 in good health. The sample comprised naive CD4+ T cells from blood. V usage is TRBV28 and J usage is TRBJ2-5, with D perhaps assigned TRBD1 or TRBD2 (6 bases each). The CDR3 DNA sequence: TGTGCCAGCAGTGCCCCGGCCGAGGGGGGGACCCAGTACTTC. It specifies CASSAPAEGGTQYF.